This TCR beta chain is drawn from a study of chemoradiotherapy in HPV16-positive cancers. At the level of the study: Candidate HPV-specific clones and shared TCR motifs came from two HPV16-positive patients.

The repertoire was sequenced with immunoSEQ multiplex PCR; TCRdb's copy has only in-frame clones and lacks some. The sample contains around 17,000 clones, just under 70% of which appear only once. V was cut by 0 bases and J by 2 bases, with 11 bases left in between. The CDR3 consists of 15 residues. Germline V gene lookup returns CDR1 SGHRS and CDR2 YFSETQ. Study outcomes and limitations: Non-HPV-specific T cells did not expand in tumors during treatment, whereas candidate HPV-specific clones and E7-related motifs did.

Comments on this clone: Its antigen remains unidentified.

Repertoires were sampled repeatedly during chemoradiotherapy. Material: tumor tissue, obtained from a patient who underwent chemoradiotherapy. This chain uses TRBV5-1 with TRBJ2-5, with a possible D match to TRBD2 (5 bases). This clonotype originated in a human donor with HPV-associated anogenital cancer. The CDR3 DNA sequence: TGCGCCAGCAGCTTGGCTCCGGGCGGGCAAGAGACCCAGTACTTC. It is translated as CASSLAPGGQETQYF.